The 23 T cell receptor beta chains in this list originate from one sample, sequenced in a study of CD8+ T cells in alopecia areata. The treatment: oral pan-JAK inhibitor, 5-10 mg twice daily. As the sequencing template, cDNA was produced by extracting RNA and reverse transcribing it. Assay: immunoSEQ multiplex PCR; the TCRdb copy retains only in-frame clones and omits some. The sample has about 64,000 clones, roughly 46% seen once. The sequencing here drew on CD8+ T cells sorted from blood, taken at roughly week 36, from a patient treated with tofacitinib. These receptors were obtained from a human donor with alopecia areata.

There are a few counts of this clone. The sample contains more than one DNA sequence encoding this CDR3. The chain is built from TRBV6-6 and TRBJ1-5, with unresolved D. CDR3 length equals 14 residues. Germline CDR1 is MNHNY and CDR2 is SVGAGI (reference sequence). V was trimmed by 4 bases and J by 0 bases, leaving 7 bases between them. As DNA, the CDR3 is TGTGCCAGCAGTTCTGCATATAGCAATCAGCCCCAGCATTTT. It specifies CASSSAYSNQPQHF.

The chain employs TRBV4-1 and TRBJ2-1, with 11 bases that match TRBD2. There are 14 residues in the CDR3. Germline V lookup: CDR1 MGHRA, CDR2 YSYEKL. Germline trimming cut 7 bases from V and 8 bases from J; bases unmatched to any gene: 7. CDR3 sequence reads: CASNPLAGDHEQFF. The CDR3 bases are TGCGCCAGCAACCCACTAGCGGGAGACCATGAGCAGTTCTTC.

This clone was detected only a few times. The chain carries TRBV27 and TRBJ2-3; D is possibly TRBD1 or TRBD2 (5 bases each). The CDR3 has 14 amino acids. V dropped 6 bases and J dropped 6 bases, with 16 bases sitting between them. The germline V gene has CDR1 MNHEY and CDR2 SMNVEV (reference sequence). CDR3 DNA: TGTGCCAGCAGCAACGTGGGGGAGCTGGATACGCAGTATTTT. This encodes CASSNVGELDTQYF.

Details on this clone: An end of the junction does not agree with germline; a read error may underlie this. The chain combines TRBV14 with TRBJ2-7, with D uncertain. The CDR3 is 15 amino acids. CDR1 is SGHDN and CDR2 is FVKESK in the germline V gene. The CDR3 sequence: CASSQDRRYSHEQYF. The CDR3 DNA is TGTGCCAGCAGCCAAGATCGGCGGTACTCCCACGAGCAGTACTTC.

This chain connects TRBV7-9 to TRBJ2-7; the match to TRBD2 covers 10 bases. J lost 2 bases, V lost 5 bases, and 6 bases had no gene match. The CDR3 contains 15 residues. Looked up from germline, CDR1 is SEHNR and CDR2 is FQNEAQ (reference sequence). The CDR3 sequence: CASSISGRNAYEQYF. The CDR3, as DNA: TGTGCCAGCAGCATTAGCGGGAGGAATGCCTACGAGCAGTACTTC.

Only one count was recorded for this clone. The chain joins TRBV27 to TRBJ2-7; unclear D gene. Trimming took 6 bases from V and 4 from J, leaving 16 bases between them. The CDR3 is 14 amino acids. Germline V gives CDR1 MNHEY, CDR2 SMNVEV (reference sequence). CDR3 amino acids: CASSKLLEAYEQYF. The CDR3 coding sequence is TGTGCCAGCAGCAAACTCCTGGAAGCGTACGAGCAGTACTTC.

In the case of this clone: At the DNA level, this CDR3 is encoded by other sequences in the same sample as well. The J gene is TRBJ2-7, the V gene TRBV9, with 9 positions matching TRBD2. CDR3 size: 15 residues. Trimming at V came to 2 bases and at J to 2 bases, leaving 5 bases not matched to a gene. Looked up from germline, CDR1 is SGDLS and CDR2 is YYNGEE. The CDR3 nucleotides are TGTGCCAGCAGCGTTGGGCTAGCGGGGACCTACGAGCAGTACTTC. Encoded protein: CASSVGLAGTYEQYF.

The rearrangement links TRBV27 to TRBJ2-1; 13 nucleotides agree with TRBD2. The CDR3 has 14 residues. The V gene's germline CDR1 is MNHEY and CDR2 SMNVEV (reference sequence). The V and J ends lost 8 bases and 3 bases, in that order; junction bases with no gene match: 1. CDR3 in DNA: TGTGCCAGCGGACTAGCGGGAGTCTACAATGAGCAGTTCTTC. The encoded protein is CASGLAGVYNEQFF.

In its sample, this clone was seen a few times. The chain couples TRBV2 to TRBJ1-2, with TRBD1 as a possible D gene (6 bases). This CDR3 has 12 residues. Germline assignment: CDR1 SNHLY and CDR2 FYNNEI. V gave up 4 bases and J gave up 3 bases, with 6 bases separating them. CDR3 nucleotide sequence: TGTGCCAGCAGTGGGACAGACTATGGCTACACCTTC. Translation gives CASSGTDYGYTF.

The table lists this clone with a few counts. The chain couples TRBV2 to TRBJ2-1; D gene ambiguous. Germline CDR1 SNHLY, CDR2 FYNNEI. The ends were cut back, 7 bases at V and 12 bases at J, with 19 bases in the middle. The CDR3 is made up of 13 amino acids. The CDR3, as DNA: TGTGCCAGCACGAAAAACCTGGAAAGGAGGCAGTTCTTC. This codes for CASTKNLERRQFF.

This clone was picked up a small number of times. This is likely an artifact of a read error, given a far larger clone one base away. V usage is TRBV7-2 and J usage is TRBJ2-1; 12 bases align to TRBD2. The germline CDR1 and CDR2 sequences are SGHTA and FQGNSA. V dropped 3 bases and J dropped 7; count of bases not matched to a gene: 7. This CDR3 comprises 16 residues. CDR3 nucleotides: TGTGCCAGCAGCTTGGTTCCTAGCGGGAGGGGGAATGAGCAGTTCTTC. It yields the protein CASSLVPSGRGNEQFF.

This clone was recorded a few times. The CDR3: CASSHVGQSYEQYF. CDR3 in DNA: TGCGCCAGCAGCCACGTCGGACAGTCCTACGAGCAGTACTTC. The V call is TRBV4-1, the J call TRBJ2-7; tentatively, D is TRBD1 (6 bases). The germline V and J ends were trimmed by 3 bases and 1 base, with 10 bases remaining between them. The length of the CDR3 is 14 residues. The germline V gene has CDR1 MGHRA and CDR2 YSYEKL.

This clone was observed a few times. The gene calls are TRBV4-1 and TRBJ2-2; 9 positions agree with TRBD1. V lost 6 bases and J lost 3; bases outside the gene matches: 8. This CDR3 comprises 16 residues. Germline loops: CDR1 MGHRA, CDR2 YSYEKL. Here the CDR3 DNA reads TGCGCCAGCAGGCCTCCCCGGGACAGGGACACCGGGGAGCTGTTTTTT. Amino acid sequence: CASRPPRDRDTGELFF.

The chain carries TRBV29-1 and TRBJ2-5; 13 bases fit TRBD2. The CDR3 is 19 amino acids. Germline V gene lookup returns CDR1 SQVTM and CDR2 ANQGSEA. V gave up 0 bases and J gave up 5 bases; unmatched junction bases: 15. The chain's CDR3 is CSVEDLNAGLAGVAETQYF. The CDR3 nucleotides read TGCAGCGTTGAAGATCTTAATGCCGGACTAGCGGGAGTGGCGGAGACCCAGTACTTC.

This clone was recorded at least ten times. The V call is TRBV6-5, the J call TRBJ2-1, with a possible D match to TRBD1 (5 bases). The CDR3 sequence is 14 residues long. Germline V gene lookup returns CDR1 MNHEY and CDR2 SVGAGI. Trimming took 6 bases from V and 5 from J, leaving 14 bases between them. This CDR3 is CASRPVGRNNEQFF. CDR3 bases: TGTGCCAGCAGGCCAGTGGGGCGGAACAATGAGCAGTTCTTC.

V is TRBV29-1 and J is TRBJ2-7, with D perhaps matching TRBD2 (6 bases). CDR1 and CDR2 (germline): SQVTM, ANQGSEA. The ends were cut back, 7 bases at V and 0 bases at J, with 19 bases in the middle. The CDR3 runs to 15 residues. The CDR3 sequence: CSANRQVAASYEQYF. DNA of the CDR3: TGCAGCGCAAACCGCCAGGTAGCGGCCTCCTACGAGCAGTACTTC.

This CDR3 reads CASSPVGDRGFNEQYF. The CDR3 coding sequence is TGTGCCAGCAGCCCGGTGGGGGACAGGGGGTTCAACGAGCAGTACTTC. This rearrangement joins TRBV28 to TRBJ2-7; 11 bases fit TRBD1. Trimming cost V 6 bases and J 5 bases; bases outside gene matches: 12. The CDR3 length is 16 residues. Looked up from germline, CDR1 is MDHEN and CDR2 is SYDVKM.

This clone was counted once. The chain combines TRBV9 with TRBJ2-5; 7 bases fit TRBD1. The J segment lost 4 bases and the V segment lost 4 bases, leaving 7 bases of the junction unmatched. This CDR3 contains 14 residues. Germline loops: CDR1 SGDLS, CDR2 YYNGEE. In DNA, the CDR3 is TGTGCCAGCAGCTCCTCGACAGGGTTAGAGACCCAGTACTTC. Protein: CASSSSTGLETQYF. The entire variable domain, with the rest obtained from reference TRBV9 and TRBJ2-5, is as follows: DSGVTQTPKHLITATGQRVTLRCSPRSGDLSVYWYQQSLDQGLQFLIQYYNGEERAKGNILERFSAQQFPDLHSELNLSSLELGDSALYFCASSSSTGLETQYFGPGTRLLVL.

The rearrangement uses TRBV4-1 and TRBJ2-5; tentative D call: TRBD2 (5 bases). CDR1 and CDR2 (germline): MGHRA, YSYEKL. This CDR3 has 14 amino acids. V was cut by 0 bases and J by 2 bases, with 7 bases left in between. The CDR3 sequence is CASSQERGQETQYF. CDR3 DNA: TGCGCCAGCAGCCAAGAACGCGGGCAAGAGACCCAGTACTTC.

This clone occurred a few times. The CDR3: CASTPPAGSGTGEETQYF. In DNA form, the CDR3 reads TGCGCCAGCACCCCACCAGCGGGGTCGGGCACAGGGGAAGAGACCCAGTACTTC. V and J are TRBV5-1 and TRBJ2-5; D is possibly TRBD1 or TRBD2 (7 bases each). Trimming shortened V by 6 bases and J by 3 bases, and 27 bases separated the two germline ends. The CDR3 has 18 amino acids. In germline, CDR1 is SGHRS, CDR2 YFSETQ.

The chain is built from TRBV5-6 and TRBJ2-2, with D tentatively TRBD1 (5 bases). Trimming pared 1 base from V and 4 bases from J, leaving 5 bases between. CDR1 is SGHDT and CDR2 is YYEEEE in the germline V gene. There are 13 residues in the CDR3. CDR3 sequence (DNA): TGTGCCAGCAGCTTGCAGGGCACCGGGGAGCTGTTTTTT. This gives the protein CASSLQGTGELFF. Complete variable domain (other parts from reference TRBV5-6 and TRBJ2-2): DAGVTQSPTHLIKTRGQQVTLRCSPKSGHDTVSWYQQALGQGPQFIFQYYEEEERQRGNFPDRFSGHQFPNYSSELNVNALLLGDSALYLCASSLQGTGELFFGEGSRLTVL.

V is TRBV29-1 and J is TRBJ2-7, with 7 bases that match TRBD1. CDR1 and CDR2 (germline): SQVTM, ANQGSEA. The V gene end was trimmed by 1 base and the J gene end by 2 bases; junction bases not matched to a gene: 2. The CDR3 is 13 residues long. The CDR3 nucleotides read TGCAGCGTTGAAGTAGGGGGCCCCTACGAGCAGTACTTC. Translating gives CSVEVGGPYEQYF.

The chain joins TRBV4-1 to TRBJ2-7; D is unresolved. The CDR3 contains 15 residues. CDR1 and CDR2 from the germline V gene are MGHRA and YSYEKL. Deletions cut 0 bases from V and 4 bases from J, with 13 bases between. This chain's CDR3 is CASSQDKGAPYEQYF. In DNA form, the CDR3 reads TGCGCCAGCAGCCAAGATAAAGGCGCTCCTTACGAGCAGTACTTC.